Each of the 30 T cell receptor beta chains below was sequenced from the same sample in a study of circulating and synovial CD4+ cells in juvenile arthritis. Sequencing used immunoSEQ multiplex PCR; TCRdb keeps in-frame clones, though not all of them. The table shows about 30,000 clones, with 93% occurring only once. The specimen sequenced was CD4+ T cells from blood. Receptors were obtained from a human donor with juvenile idiopathic arthritis.

V gene TRBV28 combines with J gene TRBJ1-4; tentative D call: TRBD1 (5 bases). CDR1 is MDHEN and CDR2 is SYDVKM in the germline V gene. The V gene lost 9 bases and the J gene lost 8 bases, with 19 bases spanning the gap. The CDR3 runs to 14 residues. The CDR3, as DNA: TGTGCCAGGTTTCCCCGGGGGGTTCGGGAAAAACTGTTTTTT. It is translated as CARFPRGVREKLFF.

The J gene is TRBJ2-5, the V gene TRBV25-1; no definite D call. The CDR3 contains 16 residues. Trimming left V 8 bases short and J 1 base short, with 20 bases between. Germline values: CDR1 MGHDK, CDR2 SYGVNS. As DNA, the CDR3 is TGTGCCAGCCCAGCCTTACAGAGAGCTCTCCAAGAGACCCAGTACTTC. It encodes CASPALQRALQETQYF.

V and J are TRBV4-1 and TRBJ1-5, with 8 bases identical to TRBD1. Germline CDR1 and CDR2: MGHRA and YSYEKL. This CDR3 comprises 15 residues. The V and J ends lost 3 bases and 7 bases, in that order; junction bases with no gene match: 8. The CDR3 spells CASSQDTRGLQPQHF. CDR3 coding DNA: TGCGCCAGCAGCCAGGACACCAGGGGGCTCCAGCCCCAGCATTTT.

The chain has TRBV30 and TRBJ2-1, with TRBD2 identical over 8 bases. J lost 9 bases, V lost 2 bases, and 9 bases had no gene match. The CDR3 is 14 residues long. From germline, CDR1 is GTSNPN and CDR2 SVGIG (reference sequence). The chain's CDR3 is CAWSRTSLGGEQFF. The CDR3 nucleotides read TGTGCCTGGAGTCGGACTAGCTTGGGGGGTGAGCAGTTCTTC.

To note about this clone: An end of the junction differs from the germline gene, which may be a read error. J is TRBJ2-3 and V is TRBV5-1; TRBD2 matches at 7 bases. The germline V gene encodes CDR1 SGHRS and CDR2 YFSETQ. The CDR3 sequence is 16 residues long. The CDR3 sequence is CAGRLMGLLSTDTQYF. The CDR3 DNA sequence: TGCGCCGGCAGACTTATGGGACTACTTAGCACAGATACGCAGTATTTT.

The chain carries TRBV7-2 and TRBJ2-5; 11 bases fit TRBD2. V was pared by 5 bases and J by 1 base, with 9 bases of the junction left unmatched. The CDR3 is 17 residues long. The V gene's germline CDR1 is SGHTA and CDR2 FQGNSA. The CDR3 region is CASSGGGLAAIQETQYF. CDR3 nucleotides: TGTGCCAGCAGCGGGGGGGGACTAGCGGCCATCCAAGAGACCCAGTACTTC.

This clone appeared once. Here the CDR3 reads CAWSVQVQFF. In DNA form, the CDR3 reads TGTGCCTGGAGTGTACAAGTGCAGTTCTTC. V gene TRBV30 combines with J gene TRBJ2-1; D is ambiguous. Per the germline V gene, CDR1 is GTSNPN and CDR2 is SVGIG (reference sequence). Deletions cut 0 bases from V and 12 bases from J, with 6 bases between. The length of the CDR3 is 10 residues.

The rearrangement joins TRBV30 to TRBJ1-1; no firm D call. Germline loops: CDR1 GTSNPN, CDR2 SVGIG (reference sequence). V was trimmed by 4 bases and J by 2 bases, leaving 11 bases between them. CDR3 size: 13 residues. Here the CDR3 reads CAWMYQINTEAFF. In DNA, the CDR3 is TGTGCCTGGATGTATCAGATAAACACTGAAGCTTTCTTT.

The chain carries TRBV27 and TRBJ1-5; TRBD1 aligns across 7 bases. The ends lost 5 bases at V and 7 bases at J; junction bases unmatched: 8. CDR1 and CDR2 (germline): MNHEY, SMNVEV (reference sequence). The length of the CDR3 is 14 residues. CDR3 region: CASSRNRGEQPQHF. As DNA, the CDR3 is TGTGCCAGCAGTCGCAACAGGGGAGAACAGCCCCAGCATTTT.

The rearrangement joins TRBV10-2 to TRBJ2-1, with 10 bases matching TRBD2. V dropped 9 bases and J dropped 4; count of bases not matched to a gene: 6. CDR3 length: 14 amino acids. The germline CDR1 and CDR2 sequences are WSHSY and SAAADI. This CDR3 reads CASNSGRSYNEQFF. As DNA, the CDR3 is TGCGCCAGTAATAGCGGGAGGTCGTACAATGAGCAGTTCTTC.

This chain joins TRBV5-1 and TRBJ1-1, with TRBD1 as a possible D gene (5 bases). The CDR3 runs 15 residues. Germline V gene data show CDR1 as SGHRS and CDR2 as YFSETQ. V was clipped by 0 bases and J by 4 bases, with 13 bases between them. The CDR3: CASSLGDRGITEAFF. CDR3 nucleotides: TGCGCCAGCAGCTTGGGGGACCGGGGGATCACTGAAGCTTTCTTT.

This clone was picked up one time. The chain employs TRBV7-2 and TRBJ2-1, with TRBD2 matching over 7 bases. CDR3 length equals 14 residues. Losses at the gene ends were 1 base for V and 6 bases for J; bases not matched to a gene: 3. The germline gives CDR1 SGHTA, CDR2 FQGNSA. The CDR3 spells CASSLVGRTNEQFF. CDR3 DNA: TGTGCCAGCAGCTTAGTCGGGAGGACCAATGAGCAGTTCTTC.

This chain links TRBV12-1 with TRBJ2-1; the D segment call TRBD2 is taken from the table without a DNA check. TRBV12-1 counts as a pseudogene. The length of the CDR3 is 19 residues. This CDR3 is CASSYATPGTSGRRDEQFF. CDR3 nucleotide sequence: TGTGCCAGCAGCTACGCCACACCCGGGACTAGCGGGAGACGCGATGAGCAGTTCTTC.

This rearrangement joins TRBV2 to TRBJ2-6; D perhaps matches TRBD1 (6 bases). The germline CDR1 and CDR2 sequences are SNHLY and FYNNEI. V lost 5 bases and J 4 bases, leaving 18 bases between the germline ends. The CDR3 loop spans 17 amino acids. The CDR3 DNA follows: TGTGCCAGCAGTTTGCTACTGACAGGCTCCGGGGCCAACGTCCTGACTTTC. It codes for CASSLLLTGSGANVLTF.

This clone was counted once. J is TRBJ2-3 and V is TRBV6-5; 7 bases are a match to TRBD1. CDR1 is MNHEY and CDR2 is SVGAGI in the germline V gene. The CDR3 covers 15 residues. With 6 bases clipped from V and 1 base from J, the junction kept 7 bases outside the gene matches. As DNA, the CDR3 is TGTGCCAGCAGCTCGGACAGGAAACGCACAGATACGCAGTATTTT. Residues: CASSSDRKRTDTQYF.

This chain connects TRBV6-4 to TRBJ2-1, with a weak D call TRBD1 (6 bases). CDR3 length equals 14 residues. Germline-derived CDR1 and CDR2 are MRHNA and SNTAGT. V dropped 10 bases and J dropped 5 bases, with 18 bases sitting between them. This chain's CDR3 is CAIRREGVNNEQFF. The CDR3 nucleotides read TGTGCCATAAGGCGCGAGGGGGTAAACAATGAGCAGTTCTTC.

The genes are TRBV11-2 and TRBJ2-2; possibly TRBD1 for D (6 bases). CDR1 SGHAT and CDR2 FQNNGV come from the germline V gene. V lost 3 bases and J lost 11, with 7 bases in between. The CDR3 totals 11 residues. The CDR3 loop is CASSFRGELFF. CDR3 DNA sequence: TGTGCCAGCAGCTTCAGGGGCGAGCTGTTTTTT.

The chain uses TRBV28 and TRBJ2-1; 8 bases map to TRBD2. V shed 3 bases, J shed 4 bases, and the junction held 8 bases outside the gene matches. Looked up from germline, CDR1 is MDHEN and CDR2 is SYDVKM. This CDR3 is built from 16 residues. CDR3 protein: CASSFSGRATYNEQFF. The CDR3, as DNA: TGTGCCAGCAGTTTCAGCGGGAGAGCAACTTACAATGAGCAGTTCTTC.

The V and J genes are TRBV18 and TRBJ2-1, with D perhaps matching TRBD2 (6 bases). The CDR3 loop spans 15 amino acids. The V and J ends lost 4 bases and 9 bases respectively, with 19 bases between them. Germline V gene data show CDR1 as KGHSH and CDR2 as LQKENI. The CDR3 coding sequence is TGTGCCAGCTCACGGGGCCTTTCGGGGGAAGGTGAGCAGTTCTTC. This codes for CASSRGLSGEGEQFF.

The table lists this clone with a count of one. The chain uses TRBV10-3 and TRBJ2-2, with 10 bases fitting TRBD2. The CDR3 has 15 amino acids. J lost 7 bases, V lost 2 bases, and 4 bases had no gene match. Germline V CDR1 and CDR2: ENHRY, SYGVKD. CDR3 loop: CAISETSGMGGELFF. DNA for the CDR3: TGTGCCATCAGTGAGACTAGCGGGATGGGCGGGGAGCTGTTTTTT.

The chain is built from TRBV5-1 and TRBJ2-1; 8 nucleotides align to TRBD1. There are 15 residues in the CDR3. CDR1 is SGHRS and CDR2 is YFSETQ in the germline V gene. V trimming: 1 base; J trimming: 3 bases; junction bases outside the gene matches: 3. CDR3 region: CASSLPGTGYNEQFF. The CDR3 nucleotides are TGCGCCAGCAGCTTGCCCGGGACAGGCTACAATGAGCAGTTCTTC.

The rearrangement uses TRBV18 and TRBJ2-2; TRBD1 agrees at 7 bases. The CDR3 length is 13 residues. V was pared by 6 bases and J by 6 bases, with 4 bases of the junction left unmatched. Germline assignment: CDR1 KGHSH and CDR2 LQKENI. The CDR3 is CASSIDRAGELFF. CDR3 coding DNA: TGTGCCAGCTCGATCGACAGGGCCGGGGAGCTGTTTTTT. The whole variable domain, filled in from reference TRBV18 and TRBJ2-2, reads NAGVMQNPRHLVRRRGQEARLRCSPMKGHSHVYWYRQLPEEGLKFMVYLQKENIIDESGMPKERFSAEFPKEGPSILRIQQVVRGDSAAYFCASSIDRAGELFFGEGSRLTVL.

The rearrangement joins TRBV30 to TRBJ2-2; D gene uncertain. The CDR3 is made up of 11 amino acids. Germline V gene sequence: CDR1 GTSNPN, CDR2 SVGIG (reference sequence). Between the trimmed V and J ends, which lost 4 bases and 2 bases, there was a span of 2 bases. The CDR3 bases are TGTGCCTGGACAAACACCGGGGAGCTGTTTTTT. This gives the protein CAWTNTGELFF.

The chain employs TRBV2 and TRBJ1-4; a weak D match, TRBD1 (5 bases). Trimming took 8 bases from V and 8 from J, leaving 12 bases between them. The CDR3 is made up of 12 amino acids. Germline CDR1 is SNHLY and CDR2 is FYNNEI. This CDR3 reads CASGGGHEKLFF. CDR3 DNA: TGTGCCAGCGGGGGAGGGCACGAAAAACTGTTTTTT.

The rearrangement joins TRBV7-5 to TRBJ1-5. TRBV7-5 is given as a pseudogene. This CDR3 has 15 amino acids. CDR3 loop: CARSHGPHRGQPQHF. The CDR3 DNA reads as TGTGCCAGAAGCCATGGTCCCCATCGGGGTCAGCCCCAGCATTTT.

The chain combines TRBV4-1 with TRBJ2-2; D call uncertain. Between the trimmed V and J ends, which lost 1 base and 9 bases, there was a span of 6 bases. Germline values: CDR1 MGHRA, CDR2 YSYEKL. CDR3 size: 12 residues. The CDR3 nucleotides are TGCGCCAGCAGCCAAGTCCCTAGGGAGCTGTTTTTT. This translates into CASSQVPRELFF.

The chain couples TRBV6-1 to TRBJ1-2; no clear D gene. Trimming removed 6 bases from V and 4 bases from J, with 12 bases in between. Germline V gene lookup returns CDR1 MNHNS and CDR2 SASEGT. The CDR3 contains 13 residues. In nucleotides, the CDR3 is TGTGCCAGCAGCCCCAATCCCAGCTATGGCTACACCTTC. It encodes CASSPNPSYGYTF.

This clone was picked up one time. This sequence joins TRBV9 and TRBJ1-2; TRBD1 agrees at 8 bases. CDR3 length: 14 residues. Germline CDR1 and CDR2: SGDLS and YYNGEE. J gave up 5 bases and V 5 bases, and 8 bases lay outside the gene matches. CDR3: CASSPRQGSYGYTF. CDR3 in DNA: TGTGCCAGCAGTCCTCGACAGGGGTCGTATGGCTACACCTTC.

The DNA for the CDR3 is TGTGCCAGCAGCTCAGGGGTTTACCAGCCCCAGCATTTT. Protein: CASSSGVYQPQHF. This sequence joins TRBV5-4 and TRBJ1-5; tentative D call: TRBD1 (6 bases). This CDR3 has 13 amino acids. V lost 3 bases and J lost 7, with 11 bases in between. Germline V gene sequence: CDR1 SGHNT, CDR2 YYREEE (reference sequence).

The chain couples TRBV27 to TRBJ2-3, with 11 bases aligning to TRBD1. Looked up from germline, CDR1 is MNHEY and CDR2 is SMNVEV (reference sequence). The V and J ends lost 5 bases and 7 bases, in that order; junction bases with no gene match: 8. This CDR3 comprises 15 residues. The CDR3 coding sequence is TGTGCCAGCAGTCAGGACAGGGGGCGATCAAATACGCAGTATTTT. This gives the protein CASSQDRGRSNTQYF.